The source of this T cell receptor beta chain is a study of T-cell reconstitution after alpha-beta-depleted transplantation in children. TCRbeta library preparation incorporated unique molecular identifiers. Using its own MiXCR run on the PCR reads, TCRdb lists one record per CDR3 protein. The sample comprises approximately 93,000 distinct CDR3 sequences, 7% to 10% of which are singletons, and roughly 6.9% rests with the top ten. This clonotype was counted many times. Trimming removed 8 bases from V and 5 bases from J, with 16 bases in between. The CDR3 spans 14 residues. The germline CDR1 and CDR2 sequences are SGHTA and FQGNSA.

The source of this sequence is a human donor who donated a stem cell graft to a child with congenital amegakaryocytic thrombocytopenia. The chain joins TRBV7-2 to TRBJ1-5; D may be TRBD1 (5 bases). The material sequenced was PBMCs from the stem cell graft donor, taken from the stem cell graft. CDR3 nucleotide sequence: TGTGCCAGCCGGAGTGGGGGGGAAGATCAGCCCCAGCATTTT. Translation gives CASRSGGEDQPQHF.